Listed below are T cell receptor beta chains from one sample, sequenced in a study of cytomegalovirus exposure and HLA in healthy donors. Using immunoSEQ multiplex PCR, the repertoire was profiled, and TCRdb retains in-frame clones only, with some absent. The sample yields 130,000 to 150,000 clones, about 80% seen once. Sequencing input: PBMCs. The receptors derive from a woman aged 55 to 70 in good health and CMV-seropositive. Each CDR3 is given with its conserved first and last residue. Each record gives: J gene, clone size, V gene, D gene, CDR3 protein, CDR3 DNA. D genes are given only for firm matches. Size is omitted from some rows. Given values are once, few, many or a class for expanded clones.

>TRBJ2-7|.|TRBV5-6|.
CASRTTRESSYEQYF
TGTGCCAGCAGGACTACGAGGGAGTCGTCCTACGAGCAGTACTTC
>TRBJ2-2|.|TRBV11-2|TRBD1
CASSNSGTGEAGELFF
TGTGCCAGCAGCAATTCCGGGACAGGGGAGGCCGGGGAGCTGTTTTTT
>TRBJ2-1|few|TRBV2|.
CASSEVLVVGNEQFF
TGTGCCAGCAGTGAAGTCCTAGTAGTCGGTAATGAGCAGTTCTTC
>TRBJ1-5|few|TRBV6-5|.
CASSLTISNQPQHF
TGTGCCAGCAGCCTCACAATTAGCAATCAGCCCCAGCATTTT
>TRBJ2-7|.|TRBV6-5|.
CASSYSSYSTYEQYF
TGTGCCAGCAGTTACTCGAGTTATAGTACCTACGAGCAGTACTTC
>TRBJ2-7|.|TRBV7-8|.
CASSFDSNTYEQYF
TGTGCCAGCAGCTTCGACTCAAATACCTACGAGCAGTACTTC
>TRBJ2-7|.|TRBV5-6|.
CASSLEGSGVEQYF
TGTGCCAGCAGCTTGGAGGGTTCGGGGGTCGAGCAGTACTTC
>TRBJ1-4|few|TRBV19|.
CASSTLAGVRVEKLFF
TGTGCCAGTAGTACCTTAGCGGGAGTACGAGTAGAAAAACTGTTTTTT
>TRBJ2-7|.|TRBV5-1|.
CASQTGDSYEQYF
TGCGCCAGTCAGACAGGAGACTCCTACGAGCAGTACTTC
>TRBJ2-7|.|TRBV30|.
CAWSTSSYEQYF
TGTGCCTGGAGTACTAGTTCCTACGAGCAGTACTTC
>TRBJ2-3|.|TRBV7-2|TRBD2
CASSSTSTSGRADTQYF
TGTGCCAGCAGCTCAACCTCGACTAGCGGGAGGGCAGATACGCAGTATTTT
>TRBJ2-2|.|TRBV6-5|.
CASSSPGQLNTGELFF
TGTGCCAGCAGTTCCCCGGGACAACTGAACACCGGGGAGCTGTTTTTT
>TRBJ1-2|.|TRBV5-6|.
CASSLEQGTNYGYTF
TGTGCCAGCAGCTTGGAACAGGGAACTAACTATGGCTACACCTTC
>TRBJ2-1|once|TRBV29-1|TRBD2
CSGSGNEQFF
TGCAGCGGTAGCGGGAATGAGCAGTTCTTC
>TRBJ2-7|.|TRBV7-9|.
CASSFLVGVRSEQYF
TGTGCCAGCAGCTTTCTTGTCGGGGTGCGAAGCGAGCAGTACTTC
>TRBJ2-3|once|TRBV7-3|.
CASSRGRTDTQYF
TGTGCCAGCAGCCGAGGGCGCACAGATACGCAGTATTTT
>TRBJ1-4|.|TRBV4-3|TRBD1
CASSQDRFGEKLFF
TGCGCCAGCAGCCAGGACAGGTTTGGTGAAAAACTGTTTTTT
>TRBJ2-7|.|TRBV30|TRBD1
CAWLDPGTGAYEQYF
TGTGCCTGGCTGGACCCCGGGACAGGCGCCTACGAGCAGTACTTC
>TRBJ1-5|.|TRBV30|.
CAWDEGNQPQHF
TGTGCCTGGGATGAGGGAAATCAGCCCCAGCATTTT
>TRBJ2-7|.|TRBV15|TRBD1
CATSRLWDRTYEQYF
TGTGCCACCAGCAGACTTTGGGACAGGACCTACGAGCAGTACTTC
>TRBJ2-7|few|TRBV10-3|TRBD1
CATSPGQGYEQYF
TGTGCCACCTCTCCGGGACAGGGGTACGAGCAGTACTTC
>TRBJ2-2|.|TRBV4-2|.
CASSQEGVQTGELFF
TGTGCCAGCAGCCAAGAAGGGGTCCAGACCGGGGAGCTGTTTTTT
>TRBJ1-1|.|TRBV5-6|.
CASSYGETNTEAFF
TGTGCCAGCAGCTACGGAGAAACGAACACTGAAGCTTTCTTT
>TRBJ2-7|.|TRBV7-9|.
CASSLVPREQYF
TGTGCCAGCAGCTTAGTTCCCCGGGAACAGTACTTC
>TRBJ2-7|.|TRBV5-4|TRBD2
CASSPGLAEIYEQYF
TGTGCCAGCAGCCCGGGACTAGCAGAGATCTACGAGCAGTACTTC
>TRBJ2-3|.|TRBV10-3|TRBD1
CAISEPRGGTGRPGTTDTQYF
TGTGCCATCAGTGAGCCCCGGGGCGGGACAGGGCGGCCCGGTACCACAGATACGCAGTATTTT
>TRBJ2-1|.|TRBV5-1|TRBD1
CASSSGTGEGNEQFF
TGCGCCAGCAGCTCAGGGACAGGGGAGGGAAATGAGCAGTTCTTC
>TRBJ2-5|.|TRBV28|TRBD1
CASSLNRGETQYF
TGTGCCAGCAGTTTAAACAGGGGAGAGACCCAGTACTTC
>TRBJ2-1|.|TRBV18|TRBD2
CASSPGSGRSNEQFF
TGTGCCAGCTCACCAGGTAGCGGGAGGAGCAATGAGCAGTTCTTC
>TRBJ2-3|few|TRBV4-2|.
CASSQGSDTDTQYF
TGTGCCAGCAGCCAAGGATCAGATACAGATACGCAGTATTTT
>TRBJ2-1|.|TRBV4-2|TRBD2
CASRETSGNYNEQFF
TGTGCCAGCAGAGAGACTAGCGGGAACTACAATGAGCAGTTCTTC
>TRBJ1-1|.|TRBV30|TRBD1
CASSPGTVEAFF
TGTGCCTCCTCGCCGGGGACAGTAGAAGCTTTCTTT
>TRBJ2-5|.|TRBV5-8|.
CASSPQGRETQYF
TGTGCCAGCAGCCCACAGGGGAGGGAGACCCAGTACTTC
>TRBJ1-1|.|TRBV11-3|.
CASSFEQANTEAFF
TGTGCCAGCAGCTTTGAACAGGCGAACACTGAAGCTTTCTTT
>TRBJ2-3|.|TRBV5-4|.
CASSLDRDFTDTQYF
TGTGCCAGCAGCTTGGACCGGGACTTCACAGATACGCAGTATTTT
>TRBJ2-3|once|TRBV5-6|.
CASSLRYSTDTQYF
TGTGCCAGCAGCTTGCGCTACAGCACAGATACGCAGTATTTT
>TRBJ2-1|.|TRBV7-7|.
CASSPLGHLGVNEQFF
TGTGCTAGCAGCCCCCTTGGCCACCTAGGGGTCAATGAGCAGTTCTTC
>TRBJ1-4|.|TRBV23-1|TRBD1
CASSQLDREWDNEKLFF
TGCGCCAGCAGTCAATTGGACAGGGAGTGGGATAATGAAAAACTGTTTTTT
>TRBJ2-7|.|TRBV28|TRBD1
CASSLRDSSYEQYF
TGTGCCAGCAGTTTACGGGACAGCTCCTACGAGCAGTACTTC
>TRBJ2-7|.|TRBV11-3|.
CASSPTSYEQYF
TGTGCCAGCAGCCCCACTAGCTACGAGCAGTACTTC
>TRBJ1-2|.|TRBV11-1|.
CASSVGQGGYTF
TGTGCCAGCAGCGTCGGACAAGGTGGCTACACCTTC
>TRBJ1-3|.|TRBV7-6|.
CASTEWGAGNTIYF
TGTGCCAGCACCGAGTGGGGGGCTGGAAACACCATATATTTT
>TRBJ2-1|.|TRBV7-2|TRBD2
CASSFSGGYPNEQFF
TGTGCCAGCAGCTTTTCGGGAGGGTACCCCAATGAGCAGTTCTTC
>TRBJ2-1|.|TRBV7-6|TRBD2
CASSLISGKYNEQFF
TGTGCCAGCAGCTTAATCAGCGGGAAGTACAATGAGCAGTTCTTC
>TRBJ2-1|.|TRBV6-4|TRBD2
CASRKSGGTSVHEQFF
TGTGCCAGCAGAAAAAGTGGAGGGACTAGCGTGCATGAGCAGTTCTTC
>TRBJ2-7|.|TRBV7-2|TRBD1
CASSLVLGQATYEQYF
TGTGCCAGCAGCTTAGTGTTGGGACAGGCGACCTACGAGCAGTACTTC
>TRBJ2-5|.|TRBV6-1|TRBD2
CASGEAGGGETQYF
TGTGCCAGCGGTGAAGCGGGAGGCGGGGAGACCCAGTACTTC
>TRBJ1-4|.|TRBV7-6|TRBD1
CASSLAPGQGGNEKLFF
TGTGCCAGCAGCTTAGCTCCGGGACAGGGGGGAAATGAAAAACTGTTTTTT
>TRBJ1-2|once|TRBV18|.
CASSPYSTGEGYTF
TGTGCCAGCTCACCATATTCGACAGGTGAAGGCTACACCTTC
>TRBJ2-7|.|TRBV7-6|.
CASSLVTGPEGEQYF
TGTGCCAGCAGCTTAGTAACAGGACCCGAAGGGGAGCAGTACTTC
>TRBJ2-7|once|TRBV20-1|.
CSAASGGEQYF
TGCAGTGCCGCCTCGGGTGGAGAGCAGTACTTC